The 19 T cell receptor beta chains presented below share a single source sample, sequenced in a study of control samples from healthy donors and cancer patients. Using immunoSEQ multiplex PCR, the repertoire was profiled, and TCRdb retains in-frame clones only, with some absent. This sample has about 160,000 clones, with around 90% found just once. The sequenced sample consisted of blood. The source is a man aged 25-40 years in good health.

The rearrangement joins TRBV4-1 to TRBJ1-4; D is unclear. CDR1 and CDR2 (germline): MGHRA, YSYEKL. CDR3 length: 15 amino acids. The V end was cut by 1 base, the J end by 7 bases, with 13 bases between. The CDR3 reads CASSQVVAGSEKLFF. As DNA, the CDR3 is TGCGCCAGCAGCCAAGTTGTTGCCGGGAGTGAAAAACTGTTTTTT.

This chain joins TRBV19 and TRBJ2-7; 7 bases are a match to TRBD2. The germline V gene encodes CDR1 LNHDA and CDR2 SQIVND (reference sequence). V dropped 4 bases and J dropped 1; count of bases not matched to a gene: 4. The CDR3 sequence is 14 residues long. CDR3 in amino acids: CASSSQRGSYEQYF. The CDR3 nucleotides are TGTGCCAGTAGTAGCCAGCGGGGATCCTACGAGCAGTACTTC. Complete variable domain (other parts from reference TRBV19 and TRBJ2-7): DGGITQSPKYLFRKEGQNVTLSCEQNLNHDAMYWYRQDPGQGLRLIYYSQIVNDFQKGDIAEGYSVSREKKESFPLTVTSAQKNPTAFYLCASSSQRGSYEQYFGPGTRLTVT.

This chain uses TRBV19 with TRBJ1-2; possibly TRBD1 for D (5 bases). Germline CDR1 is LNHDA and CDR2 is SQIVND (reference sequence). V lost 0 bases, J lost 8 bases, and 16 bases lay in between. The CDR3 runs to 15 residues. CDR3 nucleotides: TGTGCCAGTAGTATAGATCAACCGGGGGACGGGGGCTACACCTTC. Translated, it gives CASSIDQPGDGGYTF.

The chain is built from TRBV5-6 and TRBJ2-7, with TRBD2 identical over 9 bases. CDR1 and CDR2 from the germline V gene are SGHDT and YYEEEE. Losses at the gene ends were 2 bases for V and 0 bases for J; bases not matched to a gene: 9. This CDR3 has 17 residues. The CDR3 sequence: CASSFASGGRASYEQYF. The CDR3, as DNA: TGTGCCAGCAGCTTTGCTTCTGGCGGGAGGGCCTCCTACGAGCAGTACTTC.

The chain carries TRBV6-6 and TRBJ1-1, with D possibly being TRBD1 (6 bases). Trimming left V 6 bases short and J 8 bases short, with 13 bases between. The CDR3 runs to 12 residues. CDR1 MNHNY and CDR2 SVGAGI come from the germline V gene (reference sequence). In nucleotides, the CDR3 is TGTGCCAGCAGGGACATGGGGGCCGAAGCTTTCTTT. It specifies CASRDMGAEAFF.

CDR3 DNA sequence: TGTGCCAGCAGCCAAGGTACGGACAGGGGACAGCCCCAGCATTTT. Residues: CASSQGTDRGQPQHF. The rearrangement joins TRBV3-1 (or the pseudogene TRBV3-2) to TRBJ1-5, with TRBD1 identical over 9 bases. CDR3 size: 15 residues. V lost 1 base, J lost 7 bases, and 5 bases stayed unmatched. The germline gives CDR1 LGHDT, CDR2 YNNKEL (reference sequence).

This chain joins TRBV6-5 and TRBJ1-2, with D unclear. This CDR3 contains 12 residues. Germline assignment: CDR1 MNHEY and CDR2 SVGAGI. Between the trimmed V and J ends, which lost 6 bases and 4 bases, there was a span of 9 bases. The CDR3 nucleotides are TGTGCCAGCAGGGAGGACCCCTATGGCTACACCTTC. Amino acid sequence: CASREDPYGYTF.

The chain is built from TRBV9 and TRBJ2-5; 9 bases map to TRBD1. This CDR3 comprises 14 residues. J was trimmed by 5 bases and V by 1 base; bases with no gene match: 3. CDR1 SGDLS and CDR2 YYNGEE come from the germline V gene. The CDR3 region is CASSVTGGRETQYF. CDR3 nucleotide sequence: TGTGCCAGCAGCGTAACAGGGGGCCGTGAGACCCAGTACTTC.

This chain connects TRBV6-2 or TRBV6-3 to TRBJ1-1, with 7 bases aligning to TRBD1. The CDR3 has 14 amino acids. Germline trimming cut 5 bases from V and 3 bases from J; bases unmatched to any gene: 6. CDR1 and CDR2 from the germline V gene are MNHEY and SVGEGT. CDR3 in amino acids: CASSRQGGYTEAFF. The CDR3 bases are TGTGCCAGCAGTCGTCAGGGGGGATACACTGAAGCTTTCTTT.

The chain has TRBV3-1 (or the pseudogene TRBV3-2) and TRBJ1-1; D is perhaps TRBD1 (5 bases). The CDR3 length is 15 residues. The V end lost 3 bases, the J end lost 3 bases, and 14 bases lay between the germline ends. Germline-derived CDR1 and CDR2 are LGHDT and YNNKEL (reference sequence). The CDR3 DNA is TGTGCCAGCAGCCAGTCCGGTGGGGGGGACACTGAAGCTTTCTTT. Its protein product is CASSQSGGGDTEAFF.

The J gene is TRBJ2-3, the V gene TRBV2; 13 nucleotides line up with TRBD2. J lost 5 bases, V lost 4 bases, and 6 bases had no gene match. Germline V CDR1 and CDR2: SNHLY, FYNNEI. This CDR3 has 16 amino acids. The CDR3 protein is CASSGGLAGDVDTQYF. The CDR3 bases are TGTGCCAGCAGTGGTGGACTAGCGGGAGATGTAGATACGCAGTATTTT.

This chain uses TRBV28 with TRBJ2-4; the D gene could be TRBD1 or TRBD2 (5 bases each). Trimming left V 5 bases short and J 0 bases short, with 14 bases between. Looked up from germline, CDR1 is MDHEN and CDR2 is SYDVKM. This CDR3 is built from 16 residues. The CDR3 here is CASSLRTGGAKNIQYF. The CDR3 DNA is TGTGCCAGCAGTCTAAGGACTGGGGGAGCCAAAAACATTCAGTACTTC.

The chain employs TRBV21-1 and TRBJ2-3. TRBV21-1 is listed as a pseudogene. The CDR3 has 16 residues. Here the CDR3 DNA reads TGTGCCAGCTCGACTGCACCGGGACGGAGCACAGATACGCAGTATTTT. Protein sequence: CASSTAPGRSTDTQYF.

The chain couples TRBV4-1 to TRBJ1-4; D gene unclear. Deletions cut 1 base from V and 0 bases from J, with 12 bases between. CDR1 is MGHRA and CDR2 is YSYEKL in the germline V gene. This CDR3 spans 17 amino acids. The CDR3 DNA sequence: TGCGCCAGCAGCCAAGTTGATTGGATTGCAACTAATGAAAAACTGTTTTTT. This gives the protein CASSQVDWIATNEKLFF.

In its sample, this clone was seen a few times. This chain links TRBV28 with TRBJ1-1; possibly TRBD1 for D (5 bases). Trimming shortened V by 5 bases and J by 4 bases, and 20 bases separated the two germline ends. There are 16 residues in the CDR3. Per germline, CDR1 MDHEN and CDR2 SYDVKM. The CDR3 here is CASSPTLGQGLTEAFF. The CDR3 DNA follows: TGTGCCAGCAGTCCCACCCTGGGGCAGGGTCTCACTGAAGCTTTCTTT.

The CDR3 is CASSLATADTEAFF. In DNA, the CDR3 is TGCGCCAGCAGCTTGGCCACCGCCGACACTGAAGCTTTCTTT. The V and J genes are TRBV5-1 and TRBJ1-1; the D is unclear. Germline lookup yields CDR1 SGHRS and CDR2 YFSETQ. This CDR3 is 14 amino acids long. V was pared by 0 bases and J by 3 bases, with 9 bases between. The full variable domain, rest sourced from reference TRBV5-1 and TRBJ1-1, is KAGVTQTPRYLIKTRGQQVTLSCSPISGHRSVSWYQQTPGQGLQFLFEYFSETQRNKGNFPGRFSGRQFSNSRSEMNVSTLELGDSALYLCASSLATADTEAFFGQGTRLTVV.

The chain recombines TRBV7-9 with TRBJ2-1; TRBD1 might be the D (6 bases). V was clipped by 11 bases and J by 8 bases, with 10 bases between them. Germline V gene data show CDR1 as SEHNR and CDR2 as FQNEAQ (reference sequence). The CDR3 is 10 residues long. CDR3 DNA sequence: TGTGCCCGCGAGGGGGATGAGCAGTTCTTC. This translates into CAREGDEQFF.

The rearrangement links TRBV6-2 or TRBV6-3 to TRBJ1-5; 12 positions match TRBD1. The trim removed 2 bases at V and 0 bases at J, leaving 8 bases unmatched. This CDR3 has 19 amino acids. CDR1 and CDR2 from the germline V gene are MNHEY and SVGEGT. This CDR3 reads CASSYGDRGRKASNQPQHF. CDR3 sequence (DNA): TGTGCCAGCAGTTACGGGGACAGGGGGCGCAAGGCTAGCAATCAGCCCCAGCATTTT.

This CDR3 reads CASSLSPRGTEAFF. The DNA for the CDR3 is TGTGCCAGCAGTTTATCCCCGCGGGGCACTGAAGCTTTCTTT. The rearrangement links TRBV27 to TRBJ1-1, with no clear D. The V end lost 0 bases, the J end lost 4 bases, and 9 bases lay between the germline ends. Germline V gives CDR1 MNHEY, CDR2 SMNVEV (reference sequence). The CDR3 is made up of 14 amino acids.